There are a few counts of the clone carrying this TCR beta chain. This sample is drawn from a study of Ad26.COV2.S vaccination and SARS-CoV-2 variants. Germline V gene data show CDR1 as SEHNR and CDR2 as FQNEAQ (reference sequence). The CDR3 runs to 14 residues. The V gene lost 2 bases and the J gene lost 1 base, with 8 bases spanning the gap. The assay was immunoSEQ multiplex PCR, and TCRdb's table has in-frame clones only and misses some. The repertoire consists of some 450,000 clones, with 90% occurring once and the leading ten covering roughly 3.9%. Treatment specified: approximately 18 received Ad26.COV2.S at low or high dose, single or two shots; about five received placebo; per-sample allocation not given. The investigators took samples on day 63 after the first vaccine or placebo injection.

This receptor was identified in a person between 18 and 65 years old who received the Ad26.COV2.S COVID-19 vaccine or a placebo. This chain joins TRBV7-9 and TRBJ1-1; D unclear. The starting material was peripheral blood, obtained in a trial of Ad26.COV2.S vaccine versus placebo. This CDR3 is CASSLTPRNTEAFF. CDR3 DNA sequence: TGTGCCAGCAGCTTAACACCGAGGAACACTGAAGCTTTCTTT.